The rows below give T cell receptor beta chains drawn from one sample of a study of T cell responses to AZD1222 COVID-19 vaccine. This table comes from immunoSEQ multiplex PCR, and its TCRdb copy is limited to in-frame clones, with some not included. Of more than 250,000 clones in the sample, approximately 93% were seen once. The specimen was peripheral blood, collected on day 0 of AZD1222 vaccination. Receptors originate from an adult in good health. The CDR3 runs from the conserved cysteine through the conserved F or W.

cdr3_length	v_call	cdr3_aa
15	TRBV28	CASSTKRTGDYGYTF
16	TRBV4-1	CASSQGLAENYNEQFF
14	TRBV27	CASTPAGRAYEQYF
12	TRBV2	CASRGRGYEQYF
14	TRBV2	CASSEGGLNTEAFF
12	TRBV3-1/TRBV3-2	CASSRPHHEQYF
13	TRBV7-3	CASSSRWADTQYF
12	TRBV2	CASKQVEETQYF
18	TRBV5-4	CASSLPGRAPSGANVLTF
14	TRBV9	CASSARGNTGELFF
14	TRBV6-5	CASTTMGTMRRAFF
17	TRBV13	CASSLGTGEGVNQPQHF
13	TRBV19	CASSIDGTTEAFF
13	TRBV24-1	CATSGQTNTEAFF
13	TRBV2	CARDRGRAGELFF
15	TRBV14	CASSPPQGAGYGYTF
13	TRBV6-5	CASSYAGGQPQHF
14	TRBV19	CASRRGGLYNEQFF
16	TRBV21-1	CASSKGRGTKYNEQFF
15	TRBV18	CASSPTVASGNTIYF
12	TRBV6-5	CASSSGPYGYTF
13	TRBV5-5	CASSTSSRTEAFF
14	TRBV28	CASSPRFLASPLHF
15	TRBV5-4	CASSPRGGNTGELFF
15	TRBV5-4	CASSLADGTGDEQYF
15	TRBV5-1	CASSPTGTVSYGYTF
12	TRBV2	CASKQEDGELFF
13	TRBV18	CASSPRRGIEAFF
15	TRBV5-3	CARSLGGGTQETQYF
12	TRBV9	CASSVGSGELFF
16	TRBV7-8	CASSLRLGGNGQPQHF
14	TRBV7-2	CASRPQGAVGEAFF
13	TRBV4-2	CASSPLRTGELFF
16	TRBV6-6	CASSYSRAGFTDTQYF
14	TRBV2	CASSDRVAQGELFF
12	TRBV5-4	CASSLGPGGYTF
13	TRBV10-1	CASSRDRSDGYTF
16	TRBV5-4	CASSLAGGGDQETQYF
11	TRBV2	CASSQGYEQYF
13	TRBV7-9	CASSLVGTDTQYF
11	TRBV3-1/TRBV3-2	CASSQGTEAFF
14	TRBV28	CSSSQGQTTGELFF
14	TRBV6-5	CASSYRDRAYEQYF
13	TRBV7-2	CASSHTVRRGYTF
15	TRBV7-9	CASSSGDRGNTEAFF
13	TRBV13	CASSLLGGNTIYF
14	TRBV27	CASSFLGTAYEQYF
14	TRBV15	CATSRDPAEGTQYF
14	TRBV7-2	CASRREVLRSPLHF
16	TRBV5-1	CASSRRLREADTEAFF
14	TRBV5-4	CASSLNRGRDEQYF
15	TRBV10-3	CAISASGGVTDTQYF
14	TRBV9	CASKSGQGGTEAFF
16	TRBV19	CASSIDEEGMNTEAFF
16	TRBV24-1	CATSGTRLAGGNEQFF
15	TRBV10-3	CAIRAGMSSYNEQFF
18	TRBV11-2	CASSSRPLTGRRSETQYF
14	TRBV28	CAVRDSLMNTEAFF
13	TRBV2	CASSGMGATEAFF